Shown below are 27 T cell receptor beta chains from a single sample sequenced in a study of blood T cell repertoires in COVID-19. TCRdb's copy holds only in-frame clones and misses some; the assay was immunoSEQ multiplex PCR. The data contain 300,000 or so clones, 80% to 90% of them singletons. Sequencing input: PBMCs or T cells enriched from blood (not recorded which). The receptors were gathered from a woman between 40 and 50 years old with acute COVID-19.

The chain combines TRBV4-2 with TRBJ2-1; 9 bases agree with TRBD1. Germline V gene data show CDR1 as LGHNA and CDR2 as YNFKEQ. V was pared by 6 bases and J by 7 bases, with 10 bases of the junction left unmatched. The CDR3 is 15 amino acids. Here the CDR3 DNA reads TGTGCCAGCAGGTGGGAACAGGGGGCGAGGAATGAGCAGTTCTTC. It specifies CASRWEQGARNEQFF.

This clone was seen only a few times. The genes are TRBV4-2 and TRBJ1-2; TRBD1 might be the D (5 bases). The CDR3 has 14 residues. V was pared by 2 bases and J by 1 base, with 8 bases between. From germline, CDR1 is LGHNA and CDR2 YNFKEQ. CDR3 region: CASSQTGLNYGYTF. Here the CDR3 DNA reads TGTGCCAGCAGCCAAACAGGCCTTAACTATGGCTACACCTTC.

Here the CDR3 reads CSVYEGAGSPLHF. CDR3 coding DNA: TGCAGCGTTTATGAGGGGGCCGGTTCACCCCTCCACTTT. The V and J genes are TRBV29-1 and TRBJ1-6, with TRBD1 matching 7 bases. The CDR3 extends over 13 amino acids. V shed 5 bases and J 9 bases; nucleotides not matched to a gene: 7. CDR1 SQVTM and CDR2 ANQGSEA come from the germline V gene.

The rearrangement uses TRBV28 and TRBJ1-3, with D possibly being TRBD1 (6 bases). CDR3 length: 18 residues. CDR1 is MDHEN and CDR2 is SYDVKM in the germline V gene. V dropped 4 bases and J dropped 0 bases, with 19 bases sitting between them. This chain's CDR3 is CASSSLRDTTFSGNTIYF. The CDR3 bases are TGTGCCAGCAGTTCCCTCCGGGACACCACCTTCTCTGGAAACACCATATATTTT.

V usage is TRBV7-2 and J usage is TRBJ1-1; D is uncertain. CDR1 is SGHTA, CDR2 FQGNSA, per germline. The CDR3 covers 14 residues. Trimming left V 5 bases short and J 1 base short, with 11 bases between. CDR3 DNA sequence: TGTGCCAGCAGCCCGCGGATGGCGAACACTGAAGCTTTCTTT. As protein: CASSPRMANTEAFF.

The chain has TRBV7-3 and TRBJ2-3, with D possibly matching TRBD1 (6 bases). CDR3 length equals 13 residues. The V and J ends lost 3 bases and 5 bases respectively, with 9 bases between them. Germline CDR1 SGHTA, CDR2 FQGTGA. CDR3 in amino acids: CASSLGARDTQYF. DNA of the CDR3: TGTGCCAGCAGCTTGGGGGCGCGAGATACGCAGTATTTT.

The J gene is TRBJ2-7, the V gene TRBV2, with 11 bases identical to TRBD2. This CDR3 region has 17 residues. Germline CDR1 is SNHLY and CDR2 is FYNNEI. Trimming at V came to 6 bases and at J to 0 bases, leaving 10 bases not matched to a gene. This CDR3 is CASRRASGGPISYEQYF. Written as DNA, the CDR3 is TGTGCCAGCAGGAGGGCTAGCGGGGGGCCTATCTCCTACGAGCAGTACTTC.

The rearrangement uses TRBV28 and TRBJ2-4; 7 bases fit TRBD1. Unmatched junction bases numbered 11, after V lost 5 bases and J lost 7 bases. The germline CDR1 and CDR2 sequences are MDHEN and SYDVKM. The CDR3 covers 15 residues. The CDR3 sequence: CASSPSDRVGNIQYF. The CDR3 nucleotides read TGTGCCAGCAGTCCATCCGACAGGGTGGGGAACATTCAGTACTTC.

The CDR3 sequence is CASSLGTLDEQFF. The CDR3 DNA is TGCGCCAGCAGCCTAGGGACATTGGATGAGCAGTTCTTC. The chain recombines TRBV5-1 with TRBJ2-1, with D maybe TRBD1 (6 bases). This CDR3 has 13 residues. Germline lookup yields CDR1 SGHRS and CDR2 YFSETQ. V was pared by 4 bases and J by 8 bases, with 13 bases between. The full variable domain, completed using reference TRBV5-1 and TRBJ2-1, is KAGVTQTPRYLIKTRGQQVTLSCSPISGHRSVSWYQQTPGQGLQFLFEYFSETQRNKGNFPGRFSGRQFSNSRSEMNVSTLELGDSALYLCASSLGTLDEQFFGPGTRLTVL.

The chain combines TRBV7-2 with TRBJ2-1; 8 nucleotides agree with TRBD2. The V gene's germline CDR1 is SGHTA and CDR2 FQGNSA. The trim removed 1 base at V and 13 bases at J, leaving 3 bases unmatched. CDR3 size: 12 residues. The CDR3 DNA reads TGTGCCAGCAGCTTAGAACTAGCGGATCAGTTCTTC. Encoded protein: CASSLELADQFF. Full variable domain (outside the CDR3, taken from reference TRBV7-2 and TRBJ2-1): GAGVSQSPSNKVTEKGKDVELRCDPISGHTALYWYRQSLGQGLEFLIYFQGNSAPDKSGLPSDRFSAERTGGSVSTLTIQRTQQEDSAVYLCASSLELADQFFGPGTRLTVL.

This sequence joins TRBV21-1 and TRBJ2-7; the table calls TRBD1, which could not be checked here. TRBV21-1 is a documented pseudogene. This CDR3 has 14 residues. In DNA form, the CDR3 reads TGTGCCAGCAGCAAAGCTGTGTTCAGGGAAGAGCAGTACTTC. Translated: CASSKAVFREEQYF.

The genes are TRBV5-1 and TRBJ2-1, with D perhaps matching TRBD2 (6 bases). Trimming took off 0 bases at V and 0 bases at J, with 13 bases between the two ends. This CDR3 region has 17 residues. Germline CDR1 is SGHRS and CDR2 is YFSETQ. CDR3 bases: TGCGCCAGCAGCTTGGCCGGGGGAGGAATCTCCTACAATGAGCAGTTCTTC. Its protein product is CASSLAGGGISYNEQFF.

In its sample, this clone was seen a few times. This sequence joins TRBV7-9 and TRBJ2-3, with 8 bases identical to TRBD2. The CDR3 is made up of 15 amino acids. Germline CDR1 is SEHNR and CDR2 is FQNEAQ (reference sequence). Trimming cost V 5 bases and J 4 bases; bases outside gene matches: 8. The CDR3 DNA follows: TGTGCCAGCAGCCCTATAGCGGGATTGCCAGATACGCAGTATTTT. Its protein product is CASSPIAGLPDTQYF.

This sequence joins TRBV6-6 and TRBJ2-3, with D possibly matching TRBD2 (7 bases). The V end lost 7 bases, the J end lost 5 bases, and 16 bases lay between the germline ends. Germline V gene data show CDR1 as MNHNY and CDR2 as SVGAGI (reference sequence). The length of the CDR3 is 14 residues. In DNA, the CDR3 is TGTGCCAGCAAAGTAGGGGGGGCTATAGATACGCAGTATTTT. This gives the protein CASKVGGAIDTQYF.

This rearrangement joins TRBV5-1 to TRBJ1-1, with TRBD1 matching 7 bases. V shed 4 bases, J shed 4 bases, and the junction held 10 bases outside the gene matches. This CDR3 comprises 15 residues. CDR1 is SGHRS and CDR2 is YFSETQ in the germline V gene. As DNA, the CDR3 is TGCGCCAGCAGCGCGACAGGGACAAGAGGCACTGAAGCTTTCTTT. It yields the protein CASSATGTRGTEAFF.

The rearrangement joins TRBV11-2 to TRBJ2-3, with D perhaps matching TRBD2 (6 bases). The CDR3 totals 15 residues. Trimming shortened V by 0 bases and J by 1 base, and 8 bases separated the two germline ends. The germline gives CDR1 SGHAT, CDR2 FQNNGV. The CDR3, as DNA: TGTGCCAGCAGCTTAGAACTAGCTCGCACAGATACGCAGTATTTT. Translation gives CASSLELARTDTQYF.

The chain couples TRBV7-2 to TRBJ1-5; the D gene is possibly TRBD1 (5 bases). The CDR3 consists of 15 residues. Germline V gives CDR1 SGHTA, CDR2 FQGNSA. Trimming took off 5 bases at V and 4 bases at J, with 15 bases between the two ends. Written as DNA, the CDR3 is TGTGCCAGCAGCCCATGGGAGGCAGGGAATCAGCCCCAGCATTTT. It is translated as CASSPWEAGNQPQHF.

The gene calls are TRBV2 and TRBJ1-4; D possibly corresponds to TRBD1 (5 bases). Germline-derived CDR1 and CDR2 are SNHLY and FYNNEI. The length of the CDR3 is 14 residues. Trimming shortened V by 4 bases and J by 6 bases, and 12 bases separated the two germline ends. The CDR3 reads CASSGRGGDEKLFF. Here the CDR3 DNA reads TGTGCCAGCAGTGGAAGGGGCGGGGATGAAAAACTGTTTTTT. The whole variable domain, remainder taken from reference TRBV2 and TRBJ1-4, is EPEVTQTPSHQVTQMGQEVILRCVPISNHLYFYWYRQILGQKVEFLVSFYNNEISEKSEIFDDQFSVERPDGSNFTLKIRSTKLEDSAMYFCASSGRGGDEKLFFGSGTQLSVL.

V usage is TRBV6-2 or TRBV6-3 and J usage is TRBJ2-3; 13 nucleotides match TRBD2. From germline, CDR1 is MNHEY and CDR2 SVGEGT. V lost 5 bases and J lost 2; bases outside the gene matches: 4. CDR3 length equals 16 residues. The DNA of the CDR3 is TGTGCCAGCAGTGGACTAGCGGGGGCCTTCACAGATACGCAGTATTTT. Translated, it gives CASSGLAGAFTDTQYF.

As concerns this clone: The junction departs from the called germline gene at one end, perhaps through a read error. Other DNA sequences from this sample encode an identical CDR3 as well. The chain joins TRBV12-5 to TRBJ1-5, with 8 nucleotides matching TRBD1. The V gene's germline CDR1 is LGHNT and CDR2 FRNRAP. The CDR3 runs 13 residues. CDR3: CASGGQDNQPQHF. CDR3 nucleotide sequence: TGTGCCAGTGGGGGACAGGACAATCAGCCCCAGCATTTT.

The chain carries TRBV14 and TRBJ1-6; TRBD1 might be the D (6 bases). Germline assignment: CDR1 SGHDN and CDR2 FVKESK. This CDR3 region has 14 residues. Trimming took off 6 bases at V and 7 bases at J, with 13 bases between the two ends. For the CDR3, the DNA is TGTGCCAGCAGTACGGGACACTCAAATTCACCCCTCCACTTT. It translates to CASSTGHSNSPLHF.

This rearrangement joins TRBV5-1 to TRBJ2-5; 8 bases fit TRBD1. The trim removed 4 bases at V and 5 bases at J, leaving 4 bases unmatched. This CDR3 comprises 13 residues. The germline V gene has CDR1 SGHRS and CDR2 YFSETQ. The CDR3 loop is CASSQGARETQYF. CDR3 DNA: TGCGCCAGCAGCCAGGGGGCGCGGGAGACCCAGTACTTC. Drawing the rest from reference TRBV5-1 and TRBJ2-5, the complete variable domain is KAGVTQTPRYLIKTRGQQVTLSCSPISGHRSVSWYQQTPGQGLQFLFEYFSETQRNKGNFPGRFSGRQFSNSRSEMNVSTLELGDSALYLCASSQGARETQYFGPGTRLLVL.

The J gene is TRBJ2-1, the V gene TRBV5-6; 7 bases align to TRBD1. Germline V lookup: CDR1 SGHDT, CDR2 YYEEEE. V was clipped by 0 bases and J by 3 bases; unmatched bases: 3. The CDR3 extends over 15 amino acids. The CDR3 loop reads CASSLGRGIYNEQFF. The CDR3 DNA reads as TGTGCCAGCAGCTTGGGCAGGGGGATCTACAATGAGCAGTTCTTC. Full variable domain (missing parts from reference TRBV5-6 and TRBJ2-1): DAGVTQSPTHLIKTRGQQVTLRCSPKSGHDTVSWYQQALGQGPQFIFQYYEEEERQRGNFPDRFSGHQFPNYSSELNVNALLLGDSALYLCASSLGRGIYNEQFFGPGTRLTVL.

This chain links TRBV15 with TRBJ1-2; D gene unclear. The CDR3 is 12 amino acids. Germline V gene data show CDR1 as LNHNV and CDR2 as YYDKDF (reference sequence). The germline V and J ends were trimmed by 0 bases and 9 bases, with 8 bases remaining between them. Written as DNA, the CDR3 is TGTGCCACCAGCAGAGACCCTAGTAGCTACACCTTC. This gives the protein CATSRDPSSYTF. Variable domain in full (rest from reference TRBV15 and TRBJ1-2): DAMVIQNPRYQVTQFGKPVTLSCSQTLNHNVMYWYQQKSSQAPKLLFHYYDKDFNNEADTPDNFQSRRPNTSFCFLDIRSPGLGDTAMYLCATSRDPSSYTFGSGTRLTVV.

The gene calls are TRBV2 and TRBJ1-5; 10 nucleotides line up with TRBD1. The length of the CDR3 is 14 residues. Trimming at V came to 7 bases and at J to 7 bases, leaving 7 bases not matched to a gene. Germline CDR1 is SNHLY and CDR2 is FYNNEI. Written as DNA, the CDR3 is TGTGCCAGCACCCAGACAGGGGGCATGCAGCCCCAGCATTTT. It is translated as CASTQTGGMQPQHF.

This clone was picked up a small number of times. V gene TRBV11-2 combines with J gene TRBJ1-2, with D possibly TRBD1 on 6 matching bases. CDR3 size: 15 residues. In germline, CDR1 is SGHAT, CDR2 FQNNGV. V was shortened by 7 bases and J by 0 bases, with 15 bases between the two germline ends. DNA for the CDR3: TGTGCCAGCAACCCAGTGGGGGCCGCTAACTATGGCTACACCTTC. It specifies CASNPVGAANYGYTF.

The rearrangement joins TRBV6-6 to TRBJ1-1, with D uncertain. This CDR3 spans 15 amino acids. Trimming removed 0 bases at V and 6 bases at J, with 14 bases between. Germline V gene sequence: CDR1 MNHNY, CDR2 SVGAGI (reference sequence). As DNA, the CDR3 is TGTGCCAGCAGTTACTCGACGAGAGGGTCGCCTGAAGCTTTCTTT. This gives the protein CASSYSTRGSPEAFF.